This TCR beta chain was captured in a study of blood T cell repertoires in COVID-19. Germline CDR1 reads MDHEN; CDR2 reads SYDVKM. Trimming cost V 5 bases and J 7 bases, with 17 bases left between them. This CDR3 region has 15 residues. Only in-frame clones appear in the TCRdb table, and some are missing; sequencing was by immunoSEQ multiplex PCR. The sample shows approximately 310,000 clones, around nine tenths of them seen only once. The rearrangement joins TRBV28 to TRBJ1-4; D is perhaps TRBD1 (6 bases). This TCR came from a middle-aged man with active or convalescent COVID-19. Sequenced: peripheral blood. The CDR3, as DNA: TGTGCCAGCAGTGGACCGGGACACAAAGGTGAAAAACTGTTTTTT. Translation gives CASSGPGHKGEKLFF.